This TCR beta chain is drawn from a study of CD8+CD57+ T cells in acquired aplastic anemia. Study-wide context: Across the sorted CD4+ and CD8+ cells, DNA amounts averaged about 3.1 ug. The study's findings and limits: Significance was not reached for CD8+ Simpson's diversity between patients and controls.

Profiling that covered TCR beta VDJ and CDR3 relied on genomic DNA as its template. TCRdb re-derived calls from the reads in MiXCR, one entry per CDR3 protein. This table holds 75,000 to 80,000 distinct CDR3 sequences, 60% to 75% found once. Patients included in sequencing had previously demonstrated CD8+CD57+ cell expansion by flow cytometry. Every patient had severe acquired aplastic anemia. When blood sampling took place, the patients had received no therapy. About this clonotype: Antigen unknown.

The sample taken for sequencing was sorted CD4+, CD8+, or CD8+CD57+ T cells (not recorded which) from PBMCs. This TCR was recovered from a human donor with aplastic anemia.

CDR3 nucleotide sequence: TGTGCCAGCAGCGGGACCGTCGGCAATCAGCCCCAGCATTTT. Encoded protein: CASSGTVGNQPQHF. V gene TRBV7-9 combines with J gene TRBJ1-5, with D maybe TRBD1 (5 bases). This CDR3 has 14 amino acids. V shed 5 bases and J shed 2 bases, with 10 bases lying between them. Looked up from germline, CDR1 is SEHNR and CDR2 is FQNEAQ (reference sequence).